This T cell receptor beta chain is drawn from a study of T cells in Graves' hyperthyroidism and ophthalmopathy (dated by TCRdb to about 2019). Some background on the complete study: Peripheral blood samples were taken at initial diagnosis, before any treatment was given. A discovery cohort of fewer than 110 patients, about 44 with Graves' ophthalmopathy and 55 to 60 with stable Graves' hyperthyroidism, was used to find distinguishing TCR V-J signatures. In about 6 Graves' hyperthyroidism patients, the study also compared T-cell repertoires from thyroid tissue with T-cell repertoires from blood. After sampling, hyperthyroidism patients received methimazole starting at 30 mg daily, and ophthalmopathy patients received high-dose intravenous methylprednisolone. For training and testing, the 100 or so patients in the discovery cohort were randomly divided in a 7:3 ratio. Prospective prediction of ophthalmopathy was tested in an independent validation cohort consisting of fewer than 20 hyperthyroidism patients and 15 or so patients who later progressed to ophthalmopathy. According to the paper, TCR Vbeta CDR3 sequencing was carried out on approximately 140 peripheral blood samples, which came from about 45 ophthalmopathy, some 73 hyperthyroidism and approximately 17 progressor patients.

This clonotype has just a few counts. Its antigen is unknown. Per-nucleotide qualities are absent, and no much larger clonotype sits a single base away. From cysteine to phenylalanine, the CDR3 is 13 amino acids long. CDR3 DNA is the only sequence kept; it has 39 bases, read in frame from the first base. The germline V gene supplies CDR1 SGHRS and CDR2 YFSETQ. The germline ends are 13 bases apart after V is trimmed by 4 bases and J by 6 bases. A patient counted as having stable Graves' hyperthyroidism if no progression to ophthalmopathy occurred over 18 months of follow-up. Hyperthyroidism patients were newly diagnosed, with disease duration under 2 months, and aged 18 to 65 years. Exclusion was applied to patients with uncontrolled infections, other autoimmune diseases, pregnancy or lactation. Clinical symptoms, serum thyroxine and TRAb, thyroid ultrasound, and orbital computed tomography formed the basis for the diagnoses. Ficoll-Paque density gradient centrifugation was used to isolate PBMCs from about 9.4 ml of fresh peripheral blood. Total RNA was extracted using Trizol reagent, and RNA quality was assessed on an Agilent 2100 Bioanalyzer.

The TCR beta CDR3 regions were amplified from the RNA transcripts. The first round of RT-PCR for the TCR CDR3 was performed with the HTBI primer set and the Qiagen OneStep RT-PCR kit. Libraries were constructed in a second round of multiplex PCR, after which size selection and purification were performed. Libraries were sequenced paired-end with 100 bp reads on an Illumina HiSeq2000. In the source study's methods: SOAPnuke was used to process the raw data, removing reads that contained adapters or uncalled bases, had a mean Phred below 15, or lacked an exact match to the constant primer or identifier. COPE v1.2.5 was used to merge high-quality paired reads, and clonotypes were defined as unique nucleotide sequences. MiTCR v1.1 was used to align clonotypes to the IMGT TRBV, TRBD and TRBJ reference segments. Only V-J combinations with frequency above 0.0001, covering about 99% of repertoires, were analysed. A TCS score was defined as the ratio of F50 (clonal expansion) to E x V (chaos), with BLOSUM62-based TCRdist applied between CDR3 peptides within each V-J. Welch's t-statistics and random forest reduced several hundred V-J features to 10 to 15, which were used in a naive Bayes classifier (R e1071). The raw public data were reprocessed by TCRdb itself: fastp quality trimming at Q25, MiXCR clonotype calling, in-frame beta chains only. Each entry merges the rows of one CDR3 protein and shows their most common DNA and genes. None of the V and J calls come from the authors' own analysis; TCRdb made them. The sample table lists a few hundred thousand distinct CDR3 sequences, 20% to 25% of them with a count of one. The ten largest clones capture about 70% of the sample.

Study-level results and caveats: No statistical method was used to set the sample size in advance, and investigators knew the group allocation. Blood samples also contained most of the expanded thyroid clonotypes (frequency above 0.001), which suggests that blood repertoires may reflect thyroid immune responses. In validation, progression to ophthalmopathy was predicted by the model with nearly 71% sensitivity and roughly 76% specificity, a median of roughly 6.4 months before onset. A model built on a 13 V-J signature distinguished ophthalmopathy from stable hyperthyroidism, reaching 85% to 90% sensitivity and around 81% specificity in cross-validation and 80%/75% in testing.

The chain was built from TRBV5-1 and TRBJ1-1; too little of a D gene remains to name it. The sample taken for sequencing was blood. The clonotype originates from a man in his forties or fifties with Graves' hyperthyroidism. The base sequence is TGCGCCAGCAGCCTTGCGGGGAAAGCTGAAGCTTTCTTT. This is translated as CASSLAGKAEAFF.